This is a list of T cell receptor beta chains from one sample in a study of T cells in Graves' hyperthyroidism and ophthalmopathy. TCRdb reanalysed the multiplex PCR reads using MiXCR and keeps one entry per CDR3 protein. The table has fewer than 350,000 distinct CDR3 sequences, less than 15% seen once. The sequencing input was blood. These receptors came from a woman aged 30 to 39 with Graves' hyperthyroidism that later progressed to Graves' ophthalmopathy. CDR3s include the opening cysteine and the closing phenylalanine or tryptophan. A D gene is named only where the DNA matches it firmly. Clone size appears in some rows only: once, few, many, or a class for an expanded clone.

>-|TRBJ2-5|-|TRBV5-1
TGCGCCAGCAGCTGGGAAGGGCGGGTCGGTCAAGAGACCCAGTACTTC
CASSWEGRVGQETQYF
>TRBD2|TRBJ2-1|few|TRBV7-9
TGTGCCAGCAGCGCCCCACTAGCGGGACCGACCTACAATGAGCAGTTCTTC
CASSAPLAGPTYNEQFF
>TRBD2|TRBJ2-7|many|TRBV13
TGTGCCAGCAGCTCAGGCCGACTAGCGGGAGATGCCTACGAGCAGTACTTC
CASSSGRLAGDAYEQYF
>TRBD1|TRBJ1-1|-|TRBV27
TGTGCCAGCAGTTTGGTATTTGGCGGCAGGGGGAAGACTGAAGCTTTCTTT
CASSLVFGGRGKTEAFF
>-|TRBJ2-1|once|TRBV6-1
TGTGCCAGCAGGACGGGTGCGGGCGAGCAGTTCTTC
CASRTGAGEQFF
>-|TRBJ2-5|few|TRBV5-4
TGTGCCAGCAGCTTGGGACGGAACCAAGAGACCCAGTACTTC
CASSLGRNQETQYF
>-|TRBJ1-1|many|TRBV29-1
TGCAGCGCACAGGGAAGGACGAACACTGAAGCTTTCTTT
CSAQGRTNTEAFF
>-|TRBJ2-7|many|TRBV11-2
TGTGCCAGCAGCCCAATTAGGGGCAGGGACACCTACGAGCAGTACTTC
CASSPIRGRDTYEQYF
>TRBD2|TRBJ2-2|many|TRBV20-1
TGCAGTGCTAGATCCCCGGGACTAACAAACACCGGGGAGCTGTTTTTT
CSARSPGLTNTGELFF
>-|TRBJ2-7|many|TRBV5-1
TGCGCCAGCGCCCTCTCCGGGAGTGGGTACGAGCAGTACTTC
CASALSGSGYEQYF
>TRBD1|TRBJ2-3|many|TRBV7-9
TGTGCCAGCAGCCCCTCCAGGGGGCTACCAGATACGCAGTATTTT
CASSPSRGLPDTQYF
>-|TRBJ1-3|many|TRBV3-1
TGTGCCAGCAGCCAAGCGGGGTCTGGAAACACCATATATTTT
CASSQAGSGNTIYF
>TRBD2|TRBJ2-1|-|TRBV19
TGTGCCAGTAGTACCCCCCCTACTGGGAGCGGGAGTTTTAATGAGCAGTTCTTC
CASSTPPTGSGSFNEQFF
>-|TRBJ1-4|many|TRBV18
TGTGCCAGCTCACCCGATCATGCAACTAATGAAAAACTGTTTTTT
CASSPDHATNEKLFF
>TRBD2|TRBJ2-1|-|TRBV19
TGTGCCAGTAGTATTGTAAAAGCGGGAGGCTACAATGAGCAGTTCTTC
CASSIVKAGGYNEQFF
>-|TRBJ2-3|-|TRBV20-1
TGCAGTGCTAGAGAGAGATACAGGGGGAGGGAGGCAGATACGCAGTATTTT
CSARERYRGREADTQYF
>TRBD2|TRBJ2-3|few|TRBV10-3
TGTGCCATCACTGAGGGAGGGTATGCAGATACGCAGTATTTT
CAITEGGYADTQYF
>TRBD1|TRBJ1-6|many|TRBV27
TGTGCCAGCAACCCATCCCGGGACAGTGTTGTCCCCCTCCACTTT
CASNPSRDSVVPLHF
>-|TRBJ2-2|-|TRBV4-3
TGCGCCAGCAGCCATCGTCTTTCTGAGGGCGACACCGGGGAGCTGTTTTTT
CASSHRLSEGDTGELFF
>TRBD2|TRBJ2-7|many|TRBV6-2/TRBV6-3
TGTGCCAGCTCCCCGGCACTAGCGGCGCAGTACTTC
CASSPALAAQYF
>TRBD2|TRBJ2-7|many|TRBV28
TGTGCCAGCAGAATCGGGACTAGTTGGGAAGGATTAGACGAGCAGTACTTC
CASRIGTSWEGLDEQYF
>TRBD2|TRBJ2-1|-|TRBV7-7
TGTGCTAGCAGCTTACTAGCGGGAGGATCCAATGAGCAGTTCTTC
CASSLLAGGSNEQFF
>-|TRBJ2-1|many|TRBV5-5
TGTGCCAGCAGCTTGGGAGGGTTCAATGAGCAGTTCTTC
CASSLGGFNEQFF
>-|TRBJ2-5|many|TRBV20-1
TGCAGTGCTAGAAACAGCCGCCAAGAGACCCAGTACTTC
CSARNSRQETQYF
>-|TRBJ2-1|many|TRBV11-2
TGTGCCAGCAGCTCCGGCGGGCGTCAAACTAGGACATTTTTAGACAATGAGCAGTTCTTC
CASSSGGRQTRTFLDNEQFF
>TRBD1|TRBJ1-5|many|TRBV3-1
TGTGCCAGCAGCCAATCAGGGGGCACTCAGCCCCAGCATTTT
CASSQSGGTQPQHF
>-|TRBJ1-1|many|TRBV6-2/TRBV6-3
TGTGCCAGCAGTTACGTGGACCTCACTGAAGCTTTCTTT
CASSYVDLTEAFF
>-|TRBJ2-7|many|TRBV12-3/TRBV12-4
TGTGCCAGCAGTTCCGGGATTACTTACGAGCAGTACTTC
CASSSGITYEQYF
>TRBD2|TRBJ2-7|many|TRBV7-2
TGTGCCAGCAGCTTATCCGGGGGGGGACCCTACGAGCAGTACTTC
CASSLSGGGPYEQYF
>-|TRBJ1-1|-|TRBV6-1
TGTGCCAGCCCCCCCTCCCGGTGGAACACTGAAGCTTTCTTT
CASPPSRWNTEAFF
>TRBD2|TRBJ2-5|many|TRBV12-3/TRBV12-4
TGTGCCAGCAGGGGCGGGAGCCTTGAGACCCAGTACTTC
CASRGGSLETQYF
>-|TRBJ2-5|many|TRBV24-1
TGTGCCACCAGTGACACCATTGGGTCTCAGTGGGAGACCCAGTACTTC
CATSDTIGSQWETQYF
>TRBD1|TRBJ2-7|few|TRBV20-1
TGCAGTGCTAGGGATGTGGACAGGGGAGGATCCTACGAGCAGTACTTC
CSARDVDRGGSYEQYF
>-|TRBJ2-5|many|TRBV3-1
TGTGCCAGCAGCCAAGCGGGGACCCAAGAGACCCAGTACTTC
CASSQAGTQETQYF
>-|TRBJ2-5|many|TRBV6-2/TRBV6-3
TGTGCCAGCAGGCGATGGGTCACAGAGACCCAGTACTTC
CASRRWVTETQYF
>TRBD2|TRBJ2-7|many|TRBV20-1
TGCAGTGCTAGGGGCGGGAGTAATGAGCAGTACTTC
CSARGGSNEQYF
>-|TRBJ1-1|-|TRBV7-9
TGTGCCAGCCGATTTGATCCGAACACTGAAGCTTTCTTT
CASRFDPNTEAFF
>-|TRBJ2-3|few|TRBV7-9
TGTGCCAGCAGAAAGGAACAGGGTCCCCCGCAGTATTTT
CASRKEQGPPQYF
>-|TRBJ1-6|once|TRBV12-3/TRBV12-4
TGTGCCAGCTCACCCCGACAGGCGATGAATTCACCCCTCCACTTT
CASSPRQAMNSPLHF
>-|TRBJ2-2|few|TRBV7-3
TGTGCCAGCAGCTTAAGCAGGACTCCCGACACCGGGGAGCTGCTTTTT
CASSLSRTPDTGELLF